Included here is one T cell receptor (beta chain) sequence, with context. Its antigen is not known. These data are taken from a study of somatic mutations in cytotoxic T cells in rheumatoid arthritis. This CDR3 region has 15 residues. J lost 4 bases, V lost 2 bases, and 6 bases had no gene match. Germline CDR1 and CDR2: KGHSH and LQKENI. Data came from immunoSEQ multiplex PCR; TCRdb stores just in-frame clones and leaves some out. The data show roughly 2,500 clones, roughly 76% seen once. Study conclusions and caveats: The identity of the antigens targeted by the expanded CD8+ clones remained unknown.

Sequenced material: CD8+ T cells sorted from blood. This TCR was recovered from a man in his 70s with rheumatoid arthritis. The chain is built from TRBV18 and TRBJ1-2; TRBD1 agrees at 8 bases. The CDR3 spells CASSPSPGQGYGYTF. CDR3 bases: TGTGCCAGCTCACCATCACCTGGACAGGGCTATGGCTACACCTTC.